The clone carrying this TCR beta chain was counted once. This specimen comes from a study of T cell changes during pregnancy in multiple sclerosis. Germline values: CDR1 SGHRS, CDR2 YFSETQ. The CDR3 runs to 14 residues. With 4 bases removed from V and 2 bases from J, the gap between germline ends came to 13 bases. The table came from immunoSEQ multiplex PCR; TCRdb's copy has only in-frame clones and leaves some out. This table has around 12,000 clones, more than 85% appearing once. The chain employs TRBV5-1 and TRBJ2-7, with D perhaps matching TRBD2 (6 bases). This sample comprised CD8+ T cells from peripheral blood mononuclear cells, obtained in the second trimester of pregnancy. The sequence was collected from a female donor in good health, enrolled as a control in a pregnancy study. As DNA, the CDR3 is TGCGCCAGCAGCAGAACTAGCTTTACCTACGAGCAGTACTTC. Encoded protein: CASSRTSFTYEQYF.